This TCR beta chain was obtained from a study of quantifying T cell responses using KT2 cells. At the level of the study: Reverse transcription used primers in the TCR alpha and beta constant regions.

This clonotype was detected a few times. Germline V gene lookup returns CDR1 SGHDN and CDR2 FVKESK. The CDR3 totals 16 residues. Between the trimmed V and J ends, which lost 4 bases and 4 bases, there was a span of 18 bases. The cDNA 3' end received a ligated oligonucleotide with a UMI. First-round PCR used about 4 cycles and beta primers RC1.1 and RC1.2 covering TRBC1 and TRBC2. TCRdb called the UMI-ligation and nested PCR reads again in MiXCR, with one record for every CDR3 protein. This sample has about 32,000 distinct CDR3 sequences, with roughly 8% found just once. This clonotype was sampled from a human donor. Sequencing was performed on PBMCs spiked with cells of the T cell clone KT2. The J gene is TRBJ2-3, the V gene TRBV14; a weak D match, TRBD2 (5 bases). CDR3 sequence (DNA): TGTGCCAGCAGCCGTTCTTATCACGGGGTAGCAGATACGCAGTATTTT. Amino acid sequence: CASSRSYHGVADTQYF.